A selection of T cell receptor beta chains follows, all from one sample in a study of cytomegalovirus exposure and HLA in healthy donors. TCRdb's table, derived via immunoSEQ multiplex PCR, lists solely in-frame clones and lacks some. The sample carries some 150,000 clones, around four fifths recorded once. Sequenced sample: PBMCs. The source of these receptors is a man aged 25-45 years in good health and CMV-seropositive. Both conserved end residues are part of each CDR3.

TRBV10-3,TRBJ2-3,CAISRDSSTDTQYF
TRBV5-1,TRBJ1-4,CASSQGVPNEKLFF
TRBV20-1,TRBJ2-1,CSASQRGEQFF
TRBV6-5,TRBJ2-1,CASSYSGSRDEQFF
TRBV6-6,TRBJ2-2,CASRRTSGTGELFF
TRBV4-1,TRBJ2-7,CASSQESAYEQYF
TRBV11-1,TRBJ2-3,CASSLARGLNTQYF
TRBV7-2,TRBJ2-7,CASSVAGIGTREQYF
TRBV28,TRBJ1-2,CASGLPYGYTF
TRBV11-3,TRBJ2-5,CASSPGLAGGPETQYF
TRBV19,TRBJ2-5,CASSAEEAQETQYF
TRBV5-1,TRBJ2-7,CASSFVAGGGYEQYF
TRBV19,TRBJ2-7,CASSTGGANVIHEQYF
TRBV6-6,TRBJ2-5,CASTPIREPGTQYF
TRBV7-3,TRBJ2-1,CASSSALAGGGRVSGEQFF
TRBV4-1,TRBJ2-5,CASSPRASGKETQYF
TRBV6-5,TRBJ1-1,CASNQGAGTEAFF
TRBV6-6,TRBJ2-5,CASSYVIGETQYF
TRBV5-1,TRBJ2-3,CASSPGLAGGIDTQYF
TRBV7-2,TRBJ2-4,CASSLRGVLAKNIQYF
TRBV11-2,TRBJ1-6,CASSSRDSPLHF
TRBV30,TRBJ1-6,CAWIGQGYSPLHF
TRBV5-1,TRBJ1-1,CASSRVVQRNTEAFF
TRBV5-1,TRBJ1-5,CASSLVPGANQPQHF
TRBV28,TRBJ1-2,CASRSSRAGKPNYGYTF
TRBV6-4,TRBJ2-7,CASEFWDSTYEQYF
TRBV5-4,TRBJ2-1,CASSAIAGVRGNEQFF
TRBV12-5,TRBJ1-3,CASGTTDTIYF
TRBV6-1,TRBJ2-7,CASSLNGNSYEQYF
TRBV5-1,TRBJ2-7,CASSPGTAAFSYEQYF
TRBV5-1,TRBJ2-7,CASSRTSGGNYEQYF
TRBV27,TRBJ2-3,CASRGWGEGTDTQYF
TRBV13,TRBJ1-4,CASSRQTNEKLFF
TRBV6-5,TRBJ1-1,CASSYSTRGQNTEAFF
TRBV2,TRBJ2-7,CASRGGPGYEQYF
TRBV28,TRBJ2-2,CASSSTGWFYTGELFF
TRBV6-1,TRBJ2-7,CASTREGYEQYF
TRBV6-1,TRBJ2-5,CASSEELAGGKETQYF
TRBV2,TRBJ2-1,CASSPTGGDYNEQFF
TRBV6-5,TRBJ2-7,CASSYPAGTRPSEQYF
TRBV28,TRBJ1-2,CASSQQGPGYTF
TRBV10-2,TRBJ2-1,CASTQGTYNEQFF
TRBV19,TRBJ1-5,CASSIEGVDNQPQHF
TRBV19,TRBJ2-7,CASSIQAGGRYEQYF
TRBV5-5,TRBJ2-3,CASSSSLLAGGGTQYF
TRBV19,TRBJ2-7,CASSIGASYEQYF